Listed here are 32 T cell receptor beta chains from one sample, sequenced in a study of CD4+ T cells in melanoma. The table came from immunoSEQ multiplex PCR; TCRdb's copy has only in-frame clones and leaves some out. This repertoire shows 20,000 to 25,000 clones, 78% found once; its top ten account for 9.7%. The receptor set was obtained from a human donor with melanoma.

The CDR3 loop reads CASMPGTGLISEQFF. CDR3 DNA: TGCGCCAGCATGCCCGGGACAGGGCTAATATCTGAGCAGTTCTTC. V gene TRBV4-1 combines with J gene TRBJ2-1; 9 nucleotides line up with TRBD1. J was trimmed by 9 bases and V by 7 bases; bases with no gene match: 13. The CDR3 runs to 15 residues. The V gene's germline CDR1 is MGHRA and CDR2 YSYEKL.

In nucleotides, the CDR3 is TGTGCCAGCAGCTTGGGTGGGCCAGGGGGCGCGAAGATGTATGGCTACACCTTC. It is translated as CASSLGGPGGAKMYGYTF. The V gene is TRBV5-4, the J gene TRBJ1-2, with TRBD1 matching over 8 bases. Germline V gene lookup returns CDR1 SGHNT and CDR2 YYREEE (reference sequence). Trimming took 0 bases from V and 5 from J; bases not matched to a gene: 15. The CDR3 loop spans 18 amino acids.

The V and J genes are TRBV27 and TRBJ1-3; perhaps TRBD1 as D (6 bases). Germline V lookup: CDR1 MNHEY, CDR2 SMNVEV (reference sequence). This CDR3 is 16 amino acids long. V was cut by 4 bases and J by 1 base, with 14 bases left in between. The CDR3: CASSSHRVGSGNTIYF. The DNA for the CDR3 is TGTGCCAGCAGTTCCCACAGGGTTGGTTCTGGAAACACCATATATTTT.

The chain has TRBV7-6 and TRBJ2-3, with TRBD2 matching over 13 bases. The CDR3 sequence is 18 residues long. The trim removed 4 bases at V and 3 bases at J, leaving 10 bases unmatched. CDR1 is SGHVS, CDR2 FNYEAQ, per germline. The CDR3 DNA is TGTGCCAGCAGCTCGGACGATGGGACTAGCGGGGATACAGATACGCAGTATTTT. Protein product: CASSSDDGTSGDTDTQYF.

The J gene is TRBJ2-7, the V gene TRBV30; 7 positions match TRBD1. With V trimmed by 3 bases and J by 7 bases, 12 bases remained unmatched. From germline, CDR1 is GTSNPN and CDR2 SVGIG (reference sequence). The CDR3 is made up of 14 amino acids. In DNA, the CDR3 is TGTGCCTGGAGGAGGAAGGGGGCGGCCGGTGAGCAGTACTTC. Protein: CAWRRKGAAGEQYF. Full variable domain (missing parts from reference TRBV30 and TRBJ2-7): SQTIHQWPATLVQPVGSPLSLECTVEGTSNPNLYWYRQAAGRGLQLLFYSVGIGQISSEVPQNLSASRPQDRQFILSSKKLLLSDSGFYLCAWRRKGAAGEQYFGPGTRLTVT.

In its sample, this clone was seen a few times. The chain joins TRBV18 to TRBJ1-5; no clear D gene. The germline V and J ends were trimmed by 3 bases and 1 base, with 13 bases remaining between them. The CDR3 has 16 amino acids. In germline, CDR1 is KGHSH, CDR2 LQKENI. CDR3 protein: CASSPGGRVSNQPQHF. Here the CDR3 DNA reads TGTGCCAGCTCACCGGGAGGGAGGGTGAGCAATCAGCCCCAGCATTTT.

The chain couples TRBV6-9 to TRBJ1-5, with D uncertain. The CDR3 covers 15 residues. Germline V gene lookup returns CDR1 MNHGY and CDR2 SVAAGI. V was cut by 6 bases and J by 4 bases, with 16 bases left in between. The CDR3 bases are TGTGCCAGCAGCCCTCGGGAGGGCGGTAATCAGCCCCAGCATTTT. Translation: CASSPREGGNQPQHF.

Only a few counts were recorded for this clone. CDR3 sequence reads: CASSAFEQYF. DNA for the CDR3: TGTGCCAGCAGTGCGTTCGAGCAGTACTTC. This chain uses TRBV2 with TRBJ2-7, with unresolved D. V shed 4 bases and J shed 6 bases, with 4 bases lying between them. The CDR3 spans 10 residues. The germline CDR1 and CDR2 sequences are SNHLY and FYNNEI.

V and J are TRBV30 and TRBJ1-1, with 8 bases identical to TRBD1. Germline CDR1 reads GTSNPN; CDR2 reads SVGIG (reference sequence). The junction had 13 bases not matched to a gene; V was cut back by 0 bases and J by 1 base. The CDR3 runs 18 residues. Written as DNA, the CDR3 is TGTGCCTGGAGTGTAGGACGCTTGGGGACAGGAGCGAACACTGAAGCTTTCTTT. Protein product: CAWSVGRLGTGANTEAFF. The variable domain in full, with the rest retrieved from reference TRBV30 and TRBJ1-1, is SQTIHQWPATLVQPVGSPLSLECTVEGTSNPNLYWYRQAAGRGLQLLFYSVGIGQISSEVPQNLSASRPQDRQFILSSKKLLLSDSGFYLCAWSVGRLGTGANTEAFFGQGTRLTVV.

This clone was seen a handful of times. The chain has TRBV10-2 and TRBJ1-3; D remains ambiguous. This CDR3 spans 13 amino acids. From germline, CDR1 is WSHSY and CDR2 SAAADI. Trimming pared 6 bases from V and 3 bases from J, leaving 9 bases between. Written as DNA, the CDR3 is TGCGCCAGCAGCGCAACTCTTGGAAACACCATATATTTT. Residues: CASSATLGNTIYF.

This clone is medium-sized by share. This rearrangement joins TRBV10-2 to TRBJ1-2; TRBD1 matches 7 bases. Trimming at V came to 4 bases and at J to 8 bases, leaving 7 bases not matched to a gene. This CDR3 contains 13 residues. Per the germline V gene, CDR1 is WSHSY and CDR2 is SAAADI. CDR3: CASSVDRAEGYTF. CDR3 in DNA: TGCGCCAGCAGTGTAGACAGGGCGGAGGGCTACACCTTC.

This chain links TRBV27 with TRBJ2-3; D uncertain. Between the trimmed V and J ends, which lost 6 bases and 1 base, there was a span of 11 bases. This CDR3 has 14 residues. Germline-derived CDR1 and CDR2 are MNHEY and SMNVEV (reference sequence). CDR3: CASSRRGGTDTQYF. The CDR3 DNA is TGTGCCAGCAGCCGACGTGGCGGCACAGATACGCAGTATTTT.

The chain joins TRBV5-1 to TRBJ2-3; D gene uncertain. The germline V and J ends were trimmed by 3 bases and 6 bases, with 8 bases remaining between them. CDR3 length: 12 amino acids. Per germline, CDR1 SGHRS and CDR2 YFSETQ. CDR3 residues: CASSSSLDTQYF. The CDR3 DNA is TGCGCCAGCAGCTCCTCTCTGGATACGCAGTATTTT.

This clone appeared a single time. The DNA for the CDR3 is TGTGCCAGCTCACCAACGGGAATAGGGAGCTCCTATAATTCACCCCTCCACTTT. Its translation: CASSPTGIGSSYNSPLHF. This chain links TRBV18 with TRBJ1-6, with unresolved D. The CDR3 extends over 18 amino acids. Trimming pared 2 bases from V and 0 bases from J, leaving 14 bases between. The germline V gene has CDR1 KGHSH and CDR2 LQKENI.

There are a few counts of this clone. The chain links TRBV5-1 to TRBJ2-7; no clear D gene. Trimming left V 2 bases short and J 3 bases short, with 12 bases between. The CDR3 runs 14 residues. From germline, CDR1 is SGHRS and CDR2 YFSETQ. The CDR3 bases are TGCGCCAGCAGCTTCCTGGGCGTAAACTACGAGCAGTACTTC. This gives the protein CASSFLGVNYEQYF. Filled out from reference TRBV5-1 and TRBJ2-7, the complete variable domain reads KAGVTQTPRYLIKTRGQQVTLSCSPISGHRSVSWYQQTPGQGLQFLFEYFSETQRNKGNFPGRFSGRQFSNSRSEMNVSTLELGDSALYLCASSFLGVNYEQYFGPGTRLTVT.

The V and J genes are TRBV13 and TRBJ1-2; D unclear. The germline gives CDR1 PRHDT, CDR2 FYEKMQ (reference sequence). Trimming stripped 7 bases from V and 2 bases from J, with 14 bases between. This CDR3 comprises 14 residues. CDR3 sequence (DNA): TGTGCCAGCACCGGGCCAGCCTTGAACTATGGCTACACCTTC. This gives the protein CASTGPALNYGYTF.

This clone appeared a few times. The chain employs TRBV6-5 and TRBJ1-5, with unresolved D. Per germline, CDR1 MNHEY and CDR2 SVGAGI. The CDR3 is made up of 13 amino acids. Trimming removed 6 bases from V and 4 bases from J, with 10 bases in between. For the CDR3, the DNA is TGTGCCAGCAGAACCACCCTGAATCAGCCCCAGCATTTT. It codes for CASRTTLNQPQHF.

The rearrangement links TRBV6-4 to TRBJ2-3; 9 bases line up with TRBD2. The CDR3 runs 16 residues. Unmatched junction bases numbered 7, after V lost 6 bases and J lost 0 bases. CDR1 and CDR2 (germline): MRHNA, SNTAGT. The CDR3 DNA sequence: TGTGCCAGCAGGAGAAGCGGGGGGACTAGCACAGATACGCAGTATTTT. Translation gives CASRRSGGTSTDTQYF.

The V gene is TRBV30, the J gene TRBJ1-2; TRBD1 agrees at 7 bases. CDR3 length: 14 residues. J gave up 0 bases and V 4 bases, and 5 bases lay outside the gene matches. The germline V gene encodes CDR1 GTSNPN and CDR2 SVGIG (reference sequence). This CDR3 is CAWMKGQSNYGYTF. In DNA, the CDR3 is TGTGCCTGGATGAAGGGACAGTCTAACTATGGCTACACCTTC.

This chain links TRBV18 with TRBJ1-2; D unclear. Deletions cut 3 bases from V and 3 bases from J, with 8 bases between. The CDR3 sequence is 13 residues long. Per germline, CDR1 KGHSH and CDR2 LQKENI. The CDR3 nucleotides are TGTGCCAGCTCACCGGTATCTGACTATGGCTACACCTTC. Encoded protein: CASSPVSDYGYTF. The complete variable domain, with remaining parts taken from reference TRBV18 and TRBJ1-2, reads NAGVMQNPRHLVRRRGQEARLRCSPMKGHSHVYWYRQLPEEGLKFMVYLQKENIIDESGMPKERFSAEFPKEGPSILRIQQVVRGDSAAYFCASSPVSDYGYTFGSGTRLTVV.

This clone was detected once. The V and J genes are TRBV7-6 and TRBJ2-7; D is tentatively TRBD1 or TRBD2 (5 bases each). The CDR3 loop spans 13 amino acids. V lost 3 bases and J 2 bases, leaving 8 bases between the germline ends. Germline values: CDR1 SGHVS, CDR2 FNYEAQ. The CDR3 region is CASSFGAAYEQYF. The CDR3 DNA reads TGTGCCAGCAGCTTCGGGGCAGCCTACGAGCAGTACTTC.

The CDR3 reads CASSSRTGTEQYF. In nucleotides, the CDR3 is TGTGCCAGCAGCTCCCGGACAGGGACCGAGCAGTACTTC. The genes are TRBV7-8 and TRBJ2-7; TRBD1 matches 8 bases. CDR1 and CDR2 (germline): SGHVS, FQNEAQ. The CDR3 runs to 13 residues. The ends lost 4 bases at V and 6 bases at J; junction bases unmatched: 5.

The chain combines TRBV2 with TRBJ2-3; TRBD2 agrees at 9 bases. The ends lost 5 bases at V and 4 bases at J; junction bases unmatched: 10. The CDR3 runs 16 residues. Germline CDR1 is SNHLY and CDR2 is FYNNEI. Written as DNA, the CDR3 is TGTGCCAGCAGTCCCATAAGCGGGGGGCTAGCAGATACGCAGTATTTT. Protein sequence: CASSPISGGLADTQYF.

The chain carries TRBV7-2 and TRBJ2-3; 9 bases line up with TRBD2. The germline gives CDR1 SGHTA, CDR2 FQGNSA. Trimming cost V 3 bases and J 4 bases; bases outside gene matches: 14. This CDR3 is built from 18 residues. The CDR3 reads CASSLFPTGTSKADTQYF. The CDR3, as DNA: TGTGCCAGCAGCTTGTTTCCCACCGGGACTAGCAAGGCAGATACGCAGTATTTT.

V and J are TRBV4-1 and TRBJ2-6, with 8 positions matching TRBD1. Germline CDR1 MGHRA, CDR2 YSYEKL. Losses at the gene ends were 4 bases for V and 1 base for J; bases not matched to a gene: 3. The CDR3 contains 16 residues. The CDR3 here is CASSLGQGSGANVLTF. The CDR3 DNA sequence: TGCGCCAGCAGCCTAGGACAGGGATCTGGGGCCAACGTCCTGACTTTC.

A few counts support this clone. J is TRBJ1-6 and V is TRBV14; D is unresolved. Germline values: CDR1 SGHDN, CDR2 FVKESK. This CDR3 has 14 amino acids. V was trimmed by 1 base and J by 4 bases, leaving 5 bases between them. The CDR3 here is CASSQGQYNSPLHF. In DNA form, the CDR3 reads TGTGCCAGCAGCCAAGGGCAGTATAATTCACCCCTCCACTTT.

This chain uses TRBV6-5 with TRBJ1-6; D unclear. This CDR3 is built from 14 residues. V dropped 2 bases and J dropped 13 bases, with 15 bases sitting between them. The germline V gene has CDR1 MNHEY and CDR2 SVGAGI. DNA of the CDR3: TGTGCCAGCAGTTACGCGGGCAGGTCTTCGCCCCTCCACTTT. This translates into CASSYAGRSSPLHF.

V and J are TRBV6-1 and TRBJ1-3, with TRBD1 as a possible D gene (5 bases). The length of the CDR3 is 15 residues. Between the trimmed V and J ends, which lost 6 bases and 0 bases, there was a span of 12 bases. Germline-derived CDR1 and CDR2 are MNHNS and SASEGT. CDR3: CASSRDGLSGNTIYF. In DNA form, the CDR3 reads TGTGCCAGCAGCCGGGACGGCCTCTCTGGAAACACCATATATTTT.

The V gene is TRBV4-1, the J gene TRBJ1-4; D gene uncertain. Trimming took 4 bases from V and 4 from J, leaving 13 bases between them. Germline V gives CDR1 MGHRA, CDR2 YSYEKL. CDR3 length: 15 residues. DNA for the CDR3: TGCGCCAGCAGCCTTTTGTGGGGTTTTAATGAAAAACTGTTTTTT. This sequence encodes CASSLLWGFNEKLFF.

J is TRBJ1-1 and V is TRBV2; 7 bases are shared with TRBD1. Germline trimming cut 7 bases from V and 2 bases from J; bases unmatched to any gene: 10. The CDR3 has 15 residues. Looked up from germline, CDR1 is SNHLY and CDR2 is FYNNEI. The CDR3 sequence is CASIYSGTANTEAFF. DNA of the CDR3: TGTGCCAGCATCTACTCCGGGACAGCCAACACTGAAGCTTTCTTT.

This clone is classed as large. The rearrangement joins TRBV18 to TRBJ1-1; a weak D match, TRBD1 (6 bases). CDR3 length equals 16 residues. Germline assignment: CDR1 KGHSH and CDR2 LQKENI. Deletions cut 6 bases from V and 4 bases from J, with 21 bases between. CDR3 amino acids: CASSPDRLTAGTEAFF. The CDR3 DNA reads as TGTGCCAGCTCTCCAGACAGGCTAACTGCGGGCACTGAAGCTTTCTTT.

The V gene is TRBV7-9, the J gene TRBJ1-6; a weak D match, TRBD1 (5 bases). Germline CDR1 reads SEHNR; CDR2 reads FQNEAQ (reference sequence). The germline V and J ends were trimmed by 6 bases and 10 bases, with 19 bases remaining between them. The CDR3 contains 15 residues. The CDR3 nucleotides read TGTGCCAGCAGTATGCGGGACCCTCTCCTATCACCCCTCCACTTT. Encoded protein: CASSMRDPLLSPLHF.